This T cell receptor beta chain was sequenced during a study of shared clonotypes between healthy human individuals. Study findings and constraints: Only blood was sampled; tissue repertoires likely differ.

Generated by immunoSEQ multiplex PCR, the TCRdb table keeps only in-frame clones and is missing some. The sample contains more than 2 million clones, roughly 94% of which appear only once. Worth noting for this clone: The antigen remains undetermined.

There are 13 residues in the CDR3. Per the germline V gene, CDR1 is SNHLY and CDR2 is FYNNEI. The V gene lost 6 bases and the J gene lost 1 base, with 8 bases spanning the gap. The TCR sequence derives from a man aged 18 to 35 in good health. This sequence joins TRBV2 and TRBJ2-3; D not resolved. The specimen was naive CD4+ T cells sorted from blood. Documented subset: CD45RA+ positively selected. CDR3 residues: CASRRTRTDTQYF. The CDR3 DNA reads TGTGCCAGCAGACGGACCCGCACAGATACGCAGTATTTT.